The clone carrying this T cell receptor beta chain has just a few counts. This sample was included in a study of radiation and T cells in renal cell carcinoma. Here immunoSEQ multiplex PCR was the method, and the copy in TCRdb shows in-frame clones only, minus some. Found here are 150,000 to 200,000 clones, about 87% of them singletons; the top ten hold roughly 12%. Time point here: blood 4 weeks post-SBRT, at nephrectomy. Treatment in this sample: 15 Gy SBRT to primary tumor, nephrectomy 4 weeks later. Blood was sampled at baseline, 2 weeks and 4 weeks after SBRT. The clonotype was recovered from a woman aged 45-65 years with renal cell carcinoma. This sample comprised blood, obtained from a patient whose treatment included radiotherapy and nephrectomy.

The DNA of the CDR3 is TGTGCCAGCAGTGAGAGGTATGGCTACACCTTC. Its protein is CASSERYGYTF. The V and J genes are TRBV2 and TRBJ1-2, with D unclear. Germline CDR1 is SNHLY and CDR2 is FYNNEI. V was trimmed by 3 bases and J by 5 bases, leaving 4 bases between them. The CDR3 totals 11 residues.